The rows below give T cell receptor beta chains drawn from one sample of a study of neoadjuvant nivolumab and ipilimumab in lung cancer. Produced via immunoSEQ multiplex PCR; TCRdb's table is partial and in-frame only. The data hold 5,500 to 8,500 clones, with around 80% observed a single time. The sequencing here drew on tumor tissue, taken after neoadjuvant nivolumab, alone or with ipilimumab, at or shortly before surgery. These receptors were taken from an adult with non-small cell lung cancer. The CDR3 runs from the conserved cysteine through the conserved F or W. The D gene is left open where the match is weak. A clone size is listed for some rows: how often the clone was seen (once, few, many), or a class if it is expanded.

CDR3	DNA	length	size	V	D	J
CASSFGGTSGFSAQFF	TGCGCCAGCAGCTTCGGAGGGACTAGCGGGTTTTCGGCGCAGTTCTTC	16	.	TRBV5-1	TRBD2	TRBJ2-1
CASSGQTTSQGWGYTF	TGTGCCAGCAGTGGACAGACGACTTCGCAAGGTTGGGGCTACACCTTC	16	.	TRBV2	.	TRBJ1-2
CASSPLQEPYNEQFF	TGTGCCAGCAGCCCCCTTCAGGAACCGTACAATGAGCAGTTCTTC	15	.	TRBV9	.	TRBJ2-1
CASSVAGQGYNSPLHF	TGTGCCAGCAGCGTAGCGGGACAGGGCTATAATTCACCCCTCCACTTT	16	.	TRBV9	TRBD1	TRBJ1-6
CASSKSRETEAFF	TGTGCCAGTAGCAAATCTAGAGAGACTGAAGCTTTCTTT	13	.	TRBV19	.	TRBJ1-1
CAISEMGNEQFF	TGTGCCATCAGTGAGATGGGCAATGAGCAGTTCTTC	12	.	TRBV10-3	.	TRBJ2-1
CASSRTDYEQYF	TGTGCCAGCTCAAGGACAGACTACGAGCAGTACTTC	12	.	TRBV18	.	TRBJ2-7
CASSPGRDQPQHF	TGTGCCAGCTCGCCGGGCAGGGATCAGCCCCAGCATTTT	13	.	TRBV18	.	TRBJ1-5
CASSSGQGRYTGELFF	TGTGCCAGCAGCTCAGGACAGGGAAGGTACACCGGGGAGCTGTTTTTT	16	once	TRBV5-6	TRBD1	TRBJ2-2
CASSVGGNSPLHF	TGTGCCAGCAGCGTAGGGGGTAATTCACCCCTCCACTTT	13	.	TRBV25-1	.	TRBJ1-6
CASSQDPKGSHGDTQYF	TGCGCCAGCAGCCAAGATCCGAAGGGGAGCCATGGCGATACGCAGTATTTT	17	.	TRBV4-3	.	TRBJ2-3
CATKPYPQNTEAFF	TGTGCCACCAAGCCTTACCCGCAGAACACTGAAGCTTTCTTT	14	once	TRBV6-5	.	TRBJ1-1
CASSFWTISALHF	TGTGCCAGCAGCTTTTGGACAATCAGCGCCCTCCACTTT	13	.	TRBV5-6	.	TRBJ1-6
CASSLGRETDTQYF	TGTGCCAGCAGCTTAGGGAGGGAAACAGATACGCAGTATTTT	14	.	TRBV7-8	.	TRBJ2-3
CATSRDSGGLEFDEQFF	TGTGCCACCAGCAGGGATAGCGGGGGGCTCGAGTTCGATGAGCAGTTCTTC	17	.	TRBV15	TRBD2	TRBJ2-1
CASSSGIYEQYF	TGTGCCAGCAGTTCCGGGATCTACGAGCAGTACTTC	12	few	TRBV7-9	.	TRBJ2-7
CASSESVGGSQETQYF	TGTGCCAGCAGTGAGTCTGTCGGCGGCTCCCAAGAGACCCAGTACTTC	16	.	TRBV2	.	TRBJ2-5
CASSPGQGAYGYTF	TGTGCCAGCAGCCCTGGACAGGGGGCCTATGGCTACACCTTC	14	.	TRBV11-1	TRBD1	TRBJ1-2
CSVSIQGGGNQPQHF	TGCAGCGTTTCAATCCAGGGGGGGGGCAATCAGCCCCAGCATTTT	15	.	TRBV29-1	TRBD1	TRBJ1-5
CASSVGVGNTIYF	TGTGCCAGCAGCGTGGGCGTAGGAAACACCATATATTTT	13	.	TRBV9	.	TRBJ1-3
CASSLAGGTEQFF	TGCGCCAGCAGCTTAGCGGGGGGCACTGAGCAGTTCTTC	13	.	TRBV5-1	TRBD2	TRBJ2-1
CASSQGWGQRYEQYF	TGTGCCAGCAGCCAAGGGTGGGGACAGCGTTACGAGCAGTACTTC	15	.	TRBV6-5	TRBD1	TRBJ2-7
CASSYEGISGNTIYF	TGTGCCAGCAGTTATGAAGGGATCTCTGGAAACACCATATATTTT	15	once	TRBV6-5	.	TRBJ1-3
CASSSGTSGGLGEQFF	TGTGCCAGCAGCTCCGGGACTAGCGGGGGTCTGGGGGAGCAGTTCTTC	16	.	TRBV11-2	TRBD2	TRBJ2-1
CASRTSGGYEQYF	TGCGCCAGCCGGACTAGCGGGGGCTACGAGCAGTACTTC	13	few	TRBV10-2	TRBD2	TRBJ2-7
CASSLAGQGGSYEQYF	TGTGCCAGCAGCTTAGCGGGACAGGGGGGCTCCTACGAGCAGTACTTC	16	.	TRBV11-1	TRBD1	TRBJ2-7
CASSYGTRGEKLFF	TGTGCCAGTAGTTACGGAACCCGTGGTGAAAAACTGTTTTTT	14	.	TRBV19	.	TRBJ1-4
CASSQESGGGYEQYF	TGCGCCAGCAGCCAAGAATCAGGGGGCGGGTACGAGCAGTACTTC	15	.	TRBV4-1	TRBD1	TRBJ2-7
CASSLAGGPGEGNTIYF	TGCGCCAGCAGCTTGGCCGGGGGCCCCGGGGAAGGAAACACCATATATTTT	17	.	TRBV5-1	.	TRBJ1-3
CASSVHRFYEQYF	TGTGCCAGCAGTGTTCACAGGTTCTACGAGCAGTACTTC	13	.	TRBV6-1	.	TRBJ2-7
CSVESQRGFYEQFF	TGCAGCGTTGAAAGCCAGCGGGGTTTCTATGAGCAGTTCTTC	14	once	TRBV29-1	TRBD2	TRBJ2-1
CASATQEGENTEAFF	TGTGCCAGCGCAACTCAGGAAGGGGAGAACACTGAAGCTTTCTTT	15	.	TRBV4-2	.	TRBJ1-1
CASSQGPEEKLFF	TGTGCCAGCTCACAGGGGCCAGAGGAAAAACTGTTTTTT	13	.	TRBV18	.	TRBJ1-4
CASSFLLSTDSSYGYTF	TGTGCCAGCAGCTTTCTACTGTCGACAGATTCTTCCTATGGCTACACCTTC	17	few	TRBV5-6	.	TRBJ1-2
CASSESGGGYSPLHF	TGTGCCAGCAGTGAATCCGGGGGGGGTTATTCACCCCTCCACTTT	15	once	TRBV6-1	.	TRBJ1-6
CASSLRRGGDGNQPQHF	TGTGCCAGCAGCTTAAGGAGAGGGGGCGATGGCAATCAGCCCCAGCATTTT	17	.	TRBV7-2	TRBD1	TRBJ1-5
CASSVAGGKYQETQYF	TGTGCCAGCAGCGTAGCGGGGGGGAAGTACCAAGAGACCCAGTACTTC	16	.	TRBV9	TRBD2	TRBJ2-5
CASTDSPNMNTEAFF	TGTGCCAGCACCGACAGTCCCAACATGAACACTGAAGCTTTCTTT	15	.	TRBV25-1	.	TRBJ1-1
CASSSSSQATNEKLFF	TGTGCCAGCAGTTCCAGCTCACAGGCAACTAATGAAAAACTGTTTTTT	16	.	TRBV7-9	.	TRBJ1-4
CASSLHPTDYGYTF	TGTGCCAGCAGCTTACATCCGACAGACTATGGCTACACCTTC	14	.	TRBV7-3	.	TRBJ1-2
CASRAGSSPLHF	TGTGCCAGCAGGGCAGGCAGCTCACCCCTCCACTTT	12	.	TRBV2	.	TRBJ1-6
CASSQTGGGNQPQHF	TGTGCCAGCAGCCAGACAGGGGGCGGGAATCAGCCCCAGCATTTT	15	.	TRBV6-5	TRBD1	TRBJ1-5
CASQIDRGPFTNTQYF	TGTGCCTCGCAAATAGACAGGGGGCCCTTCACAAATACGCAGTATTTT	16	.	TRBV10-3	TRBD1	TRBJ2-3
CASRGDLAGGFGTDTQYF	TGTGCCAGCAGGGGAGACCTAGCGGGGGGGTTCGGCACAGATACGCAGTATTTT	18	.	TRBV2	TRBD2	TRBJ2-3
CAIGQGTQPYEQYF	TGTGCCATTGGACAGGGGACCCAACCCTACGAGCAGTACTTC	14	.	TRBV10-3	TRBD1	TRBJ2-7
CASSQTAGSGNSPLHF	TGTGCCAGCAGCCAAACGGCAGGGTCTGGAAATTCACCCCTCCACTTT	16	.	TRBV14	.	TRBJ1-6
CASSLMTGGGSPLHF	TGTGCCAGCAGTTTAATGACAGGGGGAGGATCACCCCTCCACTTT	15	few	TRBV27	TRBD1	TRBJ1-6
CASSSSSGTQTAYEQYF	TGTGCCAGCAGCTCATCATCCGGGACTCAGACTGCCTACGAGCAGTACTTC	17	once	TRBV11-2	.	TRBJ2-7
CASSGRAGTNYGYTF	TGTGCCAGCTCAGGCAGGGCAGGGACCAACTATGGCTACACCTTC	15	.	TRBV18	.	TRBJ1-2
CASSVGTSGQTQYF	TGTGCCAGCAGCGTCGGGACTAGCGGACAGACCCAGTACTTC	14	once	TRBV11-2	TRBD2	TRBJ2-5
CSVLLGQGSYEQYF	TGCAGCGTCCTCTTGGGACAAGGATCCTACGAGCAGTACTTC	14	.	TRBV29-1	.	TRBJ2-7
CASSGGRSRGVQYF	TGTGCCAGCAGTGGAGGAAGGTCCCGGGGGGTGCAGTACTTC	14	once	TRBV2	TRBD2	TRBJ2-7
CASTTGTGEAYEQYF	TGTGCCAGCACCACAGGGACAGGGGAAGCCTACGAGCAGTACTTC	15	.	TRBV6-1	TRBD1	TRBJ2-7
CASGLAPDIMRAGEAFF	TGTGCTAGTGGTTTGGCTCCCGACATTATGAGGGCGGGTGAAGCTTTCTTT	17	few	TRBV12-5	.	TRBJ1-1
CASSLGASYEQYF	TGTGCCAGCAGTCTAGGGGCTTCCTACGAGCAGTACTTC	13	.	TRBV2	.	TRBJ2-7
CASSSGGSGGYYEQYF	TGTGCCAGCAGTTCCGGGGGGAGCGGGGGATACTACGAGCAGTACTTC	16	.	TRBV7-9	TRBD2	TRBJ2-7
CASTSGMQETQYF	TGCGCCAGCACCTCAGGAATGCAAGAGACCCAGTACTTC	13	.	TRBV5-1	.	TRBJ2-5